This T cell receptor beta chain was profiled in a study of blood T cell repertoires in COVID-19. From germline, CDR1 is SNHLY and CDR2 FYNNEI. CDR3 length: 16 residues. V shed 3 bases, J shed 3 bases, and the junction held 9 bases outside the gene matches. This clone was observed a handful of times. TCRdb keeps only in-frame clones here, not all; method: immunoSEQ multiplex PCR. The data contain 150,000 to 200,000 clones, approximately 85% of them singletons. This receptor was taken from a man aged 60 to 75 with active or convalescent COVID-19. The sequenced sample consisted of peripheral blood. V is TRBV2 and J is TRBJ1-1, with TRBD1 identical over 8 bases. CDR3 amino acids: CASSDPTTGEDTEAFF. The DNA for the CDR3 is TGTGCCAGCAGTGACCCGACGACAGGGGAGGACACTGAAGCTTTCTTT.